The 21 T cell receptor beta chains listed next were all sequenced from one sample in a study of vaccination effects on CD4 cells after COVID-19. Antigen-specific CD4+ T cells were expanded (with viral peptide pools) by the ViraFEST assay ahead of sequencing. The culture ran for 10 days, and then CD4+ T cells were isolated. All study participants received two doses of BNT162b2 or mRNA-1273 vaccine. The antigens of these receptors remain unknown. TCRdb keeps only in-frame clones here, not all; method: immunoSEQ multiplex PCR. The sample has roughly 32,000 clones, 72% seen once; the top ten hold 9.5% to 15%. Sequencing used CD4+ T cells from PBMCs cultured with HCoV-229E spike peptides, obtained after COVID-19 vaccination. Every receptor here comes from a human donor who received a COVID-19 vaccine.

The V call is TRBV24-1, the J call TRBJ2-2; 11 bases are a match to TRBD1. The CDR3 is 18 residues long. CDR1 KGHDR and CDR2 SFDVKD come from the germline V gene. J lost 6 bases, V lost 2 bases, and 10 bases had no gene match. Here the CDR3 DNA reads TGTGCCACCAGTGATTATCACCGGGACAGGGGGGTCCCCGGGGAGCTGTTTTTT. It translates to CATSDYHRDRGVPGELFF.

The V gene is TRBV6-1, the J gene TRBJ1-1; tentative D call: TRBD1 (5 bases). The CDR3 has 12 amino acids. The V gene lost 2 bases and the J gene lost 11 bases, with 12 bases spanning the gap. Germline V gene data show CDR1 as MNHNS and CDR2 as SASEGT. DNA of the CDR3: TGTGCCAGCAGTGAAATCCGGGGGAATGCTTTCTTT. Amino acid sequence: CASSEIRGNAFF.

This clone was found a few times. The chain carries TRBV5-6 and TRBJ1-2; 10 nucleotides agree with TRBD1. This CDR3 is built from 14 residues. Germline loops: CDR1 SGHDT, CDR2 YYEEEE. The trim removed 4 bases at V and 4 bases at J, leaving 4 bases unmatched. The CDR3 loop is CASSGQGGSYGYTF. The CDR3 region has the DNA TGTGCCAGCAGCGGACAGGGGGGGAGCTATGGCTACACCTTC.

This chain links TRBV18 with TRBJ1-3, with a possible D match to TRBD1 (5 bases). The CDR3 spans 14 residues. With 2 bases removed from V and 9 bases from J, the gap between germline ends came to 14 bases. Germline V gene sequence: CDR1 KGHSH, CDR2 LQKENI. As DNA, the CDR3 is TGTGCCAGCTCACCATCAGCCCGCGGGGCCACCATATATTTT. This gives the protein CASSPSARGATIYF.

The V call is TRBV18, the J call TRBJ1-2, with 9 bases matching TRBD1. The CDR3 extends over 14 amino acids. J gave up 5 bases and V 5 bases, and 6 bases lay outside the gene matches. CDR1 KGHSH and CDR2 LQKENI come from the germline V gene. The CDR3 nucleotides are TGTGCCAGCTCAAGGGGACAGGGCGAGTATGGCTACACCTTC. Protein sequence: CASSRGQGEYGYTF.

The chain uses TRBV7-8 and TRBJ2-3; D ambiguous. CDR3 size: 12 residues. V lost 5 bases and J lost 4, with 7 bases in between. Germline lookup yields CDR1 SGHVS and CDR2 FQNEAQ. DNA of the CDR3: TGTGCCAGCAGCCGGTTCGCAGATACGCAGTATTTT. Translated, it gives CASSRFADTQYF. The variable domain in full, completed from reference TRBV7-8 and TRBJ2-3, reads GAGVSQSPRYKVAKRGQDVALRCDPISGHVSLFWYQQALGQGPEFLTYFQNEAQLDKSGLPSDRFFAERPEGSVSTLKIQRTQQEDSAVYLCASSRFADTQYFGPGTRLTVL.

This chain uses TRBV10-1 with TRBJ2-1; D gene ambiguous. The V and J ends lost 6 bases and 0 bases respectively, with 3 bases between them. This CDR3 has 12 amino acids. Germline V gene data show CDR1 as WNHNN and CDR2 as SYGVQD (reference sequence). The CDR3 reads CASRGSYNEQFF. The CDR3 nucleotides read TGCGCCAGCAGGGGCTCCTACAATGAGCAGTTCTTC.

The rearrangement joins TRBV5-1 to TRBJ2-5; D is tentatively TRBD1 or TRBD2 (5 bases each). Germline CDR1 SGHRS, CDR2 YFSETQ. This CDR3 region has 14 residues. Trimming took 4 bases from V and 5 from J, leaving 15 bases between them. CDR3 region: CASSTSGRSETQYF. As DNA, the CDR3 is TGCGCCAGCAGCACCTCGGGACGAAGCGAGACCCAGTACTTC.

This CDR3 is CASSRKGQLSYEQYF. For the CDR3, the DNA is TGTGCCAGCAGTCGAAAAGGACAGTTATCCTACGAGCAGTACTTC. This chain connects TRBV6-5 to TRBJ2-7, with D tentatively TRBD1 (6 bases). CDR3 length: 15 amino acids. Looked up from germline, CDR1 is MNHEY and CDR2 is SVGAGI. The ends were cut back, 5 bases at V and 1 base at J, with 15 bases in the middle.

The rearrangement uses TRBV10-3 and TRBJ2-7; possible D gene TRBD1, 6 bases. V was clipped by 4 bases and J by 9 bases, with 16 bases between them. The CDR3 totals 13 residues. The germline gives CDR1 ENHRY, CDR2 SYGVKD. CDR3 protein: CAISAAGEPLQYF. The CDR3 coding sequence is TGTGCCATCAGTGCGGCAGGGGAGCCTCTGCAGTACTTC.

This clone occurred a few times. The V gene is TRBV5-1, the J gene TRBJ1-4; 7 bases are a match to TRBD1. Germline CDR1 SGHRS, CDR2 YFSETQ. This CDR3 region has 14 residues. V lost 4 bases to trimming and J lost 7 bases; unmatched junction nucleotides: 7. CDR3 nucleotide sequence: TGCGCCAGCAGCGACGGGACAGTTGGTGAAAAACTGTTTTTT. Translation gives CASSDGTVGEKLFF.

The J gene is TRBJ1-5, the V gene TRBV10-3, with D maybe TRBD1 (6 bases). V was trimmed by 3 bases and J by 3 bases, leaving 18 bases between them. CDR1 and CDR2 from the germline V gene are ENHRY and SYGVKD. The CDR3 runs to 17 residues. The chain's CDR3 is CAISDSKTGGFNQPQHF. The CDR3 nucleotides are TGTGCCATCAGTGATTCCAAGACAGGCGGCTTCAATCAGCCCCAGCATTTT.

This rearrangement joins TRBV3-1 (or the pseudogene TRBV3-2) to TRBJ2-2; D not certain. CDR1 LGHDT and CDR2 YNNKEL come from the germline V gene (reference sequence). V was cut by 4 bases and J by 3 bases, with 6 bases left in between. This CDR3 has 13 residues. The DNA for the CDR3 is TGTGCCAGCAGCCGAGTGGACACCGGGGAGCTGTTTTTT. Residues: CASSRVDTGELFF.

The rearrangement uses TRBV3-1 (or the pseudogene TRBV3-2) and TRBJ1-6; 8 bases align to TRBD1. Looked up from germline, CDR1 is LGHDT and CDR2 is YNNKEL (reference sequence). CDR3 length equals 16 residues. V gave up 6 bases and J gave up 7 bases; unmatched junction bases: 11. CDR3 sequence: CASSRNGQGGNSPLHF. The CDR3 DNA reads as TGTGCCAGCAGTCGTAATGGACAGGGTGGGAATTCACCCCTCCACTTT.

This clone was counted between two and nine times. The V call is TRBV5-1, the J call TRBJ2-5; 7 nucleotides agree with TRBD1. From germline, CDR1 is SGHRS and CDR2 YFSETQ. This CDR3 has 14 amino acids. V lost 3 bases and J lost 2; bases outside the gene matches: 4. The CDR3 loop reads CASSWDSAQETQYF. In DNA, the CDR3 is TGCGCCAGCAGCTGGGACAGCGCTCAAGAGACCCAGTACTTC.

The V call is TRBV30, the J call TRBJ1-1; no clear D gene. Trimming removed 0 bases at V and 1 base at J, with 6 bases between. This CDR3 is 13 amino acids long. CDR1 is GTSNPN and CDR2 is SVGIG in the germline V gene (reference sequence). CDR3 amino acids: CAWSVDTNTEAFF. In nucleotides, the CDR3 is TGTGCCTGGAGTGTAGACACGAACACTGAAGCTTTCTTT.

This clone was seen only a few times. This sequence joins TRBV30 and TRBJ2-1; D is uncertain. The CDR3 is 12 residues long. V lost 3 bases, J lost 3 bases, and 6 bases lay in between. Germline V gives CDR1 GTSNPN, CDR2 SVGIG (reference sequence). This CDR3 reads CAWSLGYNEQFF. CDR3 bases: TGTGCCTGGAGCCTAGGCTACAATGAGCAGTTCTTC. Full variable domain (outside the CDR3, taken from reference TRBV30 and TRBJ2-1): SQTIHQWPATLVQPVGSPLSLECTVEGTSNPNLYWYRQAAGRGLQLLFYSVGIGQISSEVPQNLSASRPQDRQFILSSKKLLLSDSGFYLCAWSLGYNEQFFGPGTRLTVL.

The chain has TRBV5-1 and TRBJ2-3; no reliable D call. Trimming left V 0 bases short and J 4 bases short, with 12 bases between. This CDR3 is 15 amino acids long. Germline CDR1 and CDR2: SGHRS and YFSETQ. CDR3 sequence reads: CASSLDGKGSDTQYF. The CDR3 DNA follows: TGCGCCAGCAGCTTGGATGGGAAGGGTTCAGATACGCAGTATTTT.

The chain has TRBV29-1 and TRBJ1-1, with 7 bases that match TRBD1. Germline-derived CDR1 and CDR2 are SQVTM and ANQGSEA. J gave up 5 bases and V 4 bases, and 13 bases lay outside the gene matches. This CDR3 has 15 residues. The DNA of the CDR3 is TGCAGCGTTGGGGAGAGGGCAGGGGGAAGGACTGAAGCTTTCTTT. It is translated as CSVGERAGGRTEAFF.

The chain employs TRBV3-1 (or the pseudogene TRBV3-2) and TRBJ2-2; 15 bases match TRBD2. From germline, CDR1 is LGHDT and CDR2 YNNKEL (reference sequence). The CDR3 consists of 18 residues. The V gene end was trimmed by 4 bases and the J gene end by 6 bases; junction bases not matched to a gene: 9. CDR3 sequence reads: CASSPIGLAGGWAGELFF. CDR3 nucleotide sequence: TGTGCCAGCAGCCCCATAGGACTAGCGGGAGGGTGGGCCGGGGAGCTGTTTTTT.

The chain joins TRBV7-2 to TRBJ2-5, with a tentative D call TRBD1 (5 bases). Germline assignment: CDR1 SGHTA and CDR2 FQGNSA. V gave up 5 bases and J gave up 5 bases, with 12 bases separating them. The CDR3 is made up of 13 amino acids. The CDR3 loop is CASSANRGETQYF. CDR3 sequence (DNA): TGTGCCAGCAGCGCCAATAGGGGCGAGACCCAGTACTTC.